These 13 T cell receptor beta chains originate from one sample sequenced in a study of blood T cell repertoires in COVID-19. Using immunoSEQ multiplex PCR, the repertoire was profiled, and TCRdb retains in-frame clones only, with some absent. The sample carries under 250,000 clones, roughly 84% recorded once. Sequenced sample: peripheral blood. Every receptor here comes from a woman of 80 years or more with acute or convalescent COVID-19.

The V and J genes are TRBV21-1 and TRBJ1-5; TRBD1 was called by the table and not checked on the DNA. TRBV21-1 is reported as a pseudogene. The length of the CDR3 is 17 residues. CDR3 protein: CASSKRWTGVSNQPQHF. CDR3 bases: TGTGCCAGCAGCAAACGGTGGACAGGGGTTAGCAATCAGCCCCAGCATTTT.

The rearrangement uses TRBV11-3 and TRBJ1-4, with D possibly being TRBD1 (5 bases). CDR1 is SGHNT, CDR2 YENEEA, per germline. The CDR3 covers 14 residues. Trimming cost V 7 bases and J 3 bases, with 12 bases left between them. CDR3 sequence: CASTPGPSNEKLFF. CDR3 sequence (DNA): TGTGCCAGCACCCCAGGGCCCTCTAATGAAAAACTGTTTTTT.

The V and J genes are TRBV11-3 and TRBJ2-3; 12 nucleotides align to TRBD1. CDR3 length: 15 residues. The junction had 2 bases not matched to a gene; V was cut back by 4 bases and J by 3 bases. Germline V gives CDR1 SGHNT, CDR2 YENEEA. The CDR3 reads CASSWGQGATDTQYF. The CDR3, as DNA: TGTGCCAGCAGCTGGGGACAGGGGGCAACAGATACGCAGTATTTT. The complete variable domain, with remaining parts taken from reference TRBV11-3 and TRBJ2-3, reads EAGVVQSPRYKIIEKKQPVAFWCNPISGHNTLYWYLQNLGQGPELLIRYENEEAVDDSQLPKDRFSAERLKGVDSTLKIQPAELGDSAVYLCASSWGQGATDTQYFGPGTRLTVL.

The CDR3 loop reads CATSRDSSYNSPLHF. The CDR3 region has the DNA TGTGCCACCAGCAGAGATAGCTCCTATAATTCACCCCTCCACTTT. The rearrangement links TRBV15 to TRBJ1-6; D call uncertain. The CDR3 runs to 15 residues. Germline V gives CDR1 LNHNV, CDR2 YYDKDF (reference sequence). Trimming removed 0 bases at V and 0 bases at J, with 3 bases between.

A single count supports this clone. The J gene is TRBJ1-4, the V gene TRBV12-3 or TRBV12-4, with D perhaps matching TRBD1 (5 bases). V gave up 7 bases and J gave up 7 bases, with 13 bases separating them. There are 13 residues in the CDR3. This CDR3 is CASTLRRGEKLFF. CDR3 nucleotides: TGTGCCAGCACCTTACGGAGGGGTGAAAAACTGTTTTTT.

This clone has just a few counts. This chain joins TRBV5-1 and TRBJ2-1; 11 bases align to TRBD1. V dropped 3 bases and J dropped 6; count of bases not matched to a gene: 5. From germline, CDR1 is SGHRS and CDR2 YFSETQ. There are 15 residues in the CDR3. In nucleotides, the CDR3 is TGCGCCAGCAGCTATGGTGGGACAGGGGGCAATGAGCAGTTCTTC. Its protein product is CASSYGGTGGNEQFF.

This clone was observed a handful of times. CDR3 DNA sequence: TGTGCCAGCAGCTCCAAGAAGGACTACAGGGGAGGAGGCAATCAGCCCCAGCATTTT. It codes for CASSSKKDYRGGGNQPQHF. The chain employs TRBV7-9 and TRBJ1-5; 7 positions agree with TRBD1. J was trimmed by 2 bases and V by 4 bases; bases with no gene match: 17. Germline values: CDR1 SEHNR, CDR2 FQNEAQ (reference sequence). CDR3 size: 19 residues.

V is TRBV3-1 (or the pseudogene TRBV3-2) and J is TRBJ1-1, with 8 bases fitting TRBD1. Germline CDR1 is LGHDT and CDR2 is YNNKEL (reference sequence). After removal of 2 bases from V and 7 bases from J, the junction contained 6 bases not matched to a gene. There are 14 residues in the CDR3. The CDR3 loop is CASSQRQGAIEAFF. CDR3 coding DNA: TGTGCCAGCAGCCAAAGGCAGGGGGCTATTGAAGCTTTCTTT.

The chain links TRBV13 to TRBJ1-2, with TRBD1 identical over 11 bases. CDR3 length: 14 amino acids. Germline CDR1 is PRHDT and CDR2 is FYEKMQ (reference sequence). The V gene end was trimmed by 4 bases and the J gene end by 8 bases; junction bases not matched to a gene: 6. The CDR3 sequence: CASSWTGGAGGYTF. CDR3 DNA sequence: TGTGCCAGCAGCTGGACAGGGGGCGCGGGGGGCTACACCTTC.

The chain recombines TRBV13 with TRBJ1-2; tentatively, D is TRBD1 (5 bases). V was pared by 10 bases and J by 8 bases, with 17 bases between. The CDR3 covers 12 residues. The germline V gene has CDR1 PRHDT and CDR2 FYEKMQ (reference sequence). CDR3 sequence reads: CATLGLTRGYTF. In DNA, the CDR3 is TGTGCCACCCTGGGACTGACGCGCGGCTACACCTTC. The whole variable domain, filled in from reference TRBV13 and TRBJ1-2, reads AAGVIQSPRHLIKEKRETATLKCYPIPRHDTVYWYQQGPGQDPQFLISFYEKMQSDKGSIPDRFSAQQFSDYHSELNMSSLELGDSALYFCATLGLTRGYTFGSGTRLTVV.

The rearrangement joins TRBV3-1 (or the pseudogene TRBV3-2) to TRBJ1-1; D unclear. This CDR3 has 15 amino acids. V lost 2 bases and J lost 4, with 14 bases in between. Germline loops: CDR1 LGHDT, CDR2 YNNKEL (reference sequence). As DNA, the CDR3 is TGTGCCAGCAGCCAAAAGGAGTATAGCCGCACTGAAGCTTTCTTT. Encoded protein: CASSQKEYSRTEAFF.

The chain employs TRBV28 and TRBJ2-4; TRBD1 aligns across 7 bases. This CDR3 spans 16 amino acids. Germline trimming cut 6 bases from V and 0 bases from J; bases unmatched to any gene: 8. CDR1 and CDR2 (germline): MDHEN, SYDVKM. In nucleotides, the CDR3 is TGTGCCAGCAGGGGACAGCCTAATTTAGCCAAAAACATTCAGTACTTC. As protein: CASRGQPNLAKNIQYF.

The chain links TRBV11-3 to TRBJ2-7; weak D call: TRBD1 (6 bases). The V end was cut by 0 bases, the J end by 8 bases, with 17 bases between. CDR1 is SGHNT, CDR2 YENEEA, per germline. This CDR3 is built from 15 residues. The CDR3 loop is CASSLDGQGTGKQYF. The DNA for the CDR3 is TGTGCCAGCAGCTTAGATGGTCAGGGGACGGGCAAGCAGTACTTC. The variable domain in full, with the rest retrieved from reference TRBV11-3 and TRBJ2-7, is EAGVVQSPRYKIIEKKQPVAFWCNPISGHNTLYWYLQNLGQGPELLIRYENEEAVDDSQLPKDRFSAERLKGVDSTLKIQPAELGDSAVYLCASSLDGQGTGKQYFGPGTRLTVT.